A selection of T cell receptor beta chains follows, all from one sample in a study of cytomegalovirus exposure and HLA in healthy donors. Using immunoSEQ multiplex PCR, the repertoire was profiled, and TCRdb retains in-frame clones only, with some absent. Of 250,000 to 400,000 clones listed, 70% to 90% are singletons. Sequenced material: PBMCs. These receptors all come from a man under 40 in good health and CMV-seronegative. Both conserved end residues are part of each CDR3.

TRBJ1-2,13,TRBV5-1,CASSKGQSGGYTF
TRBJ2-7,14,TRBV5-5,CASSPLGLSYEQYF
TRBJ2-3,17,TRBV5-4,CASSSAPTRSKTDTQYF
TRBJ2-7,17,TRBV10-3,CAIRGTGTGDSSYEQYF
TRBJ1-1,14,TRBV7-2,CASSLETKNTEAFF
TRBJ1-1,13,TRBV5-5,CASSLQGRTEAFF
TRBJ2-3,15,TRBV9,CASSVVAASTDTQYF
TRBJ1-5,14,TRBV7-9,CASSSTGRNQPQHF
TRBJ2-5,11,TRBV20-1,CKGTNQETQYF
TRBJ1-2,16,TRBV14,CASSRNPGQGNYGYTF
TRBJ1-4,15,TRBV2,CASTRQGMLNEKLFF
TRBJ2-6,19,TRBV7-9,CASSLAQWGLRSGANVLTF
TRBJ2-7,13,TRBV7-2,CASRRTGNYEQYF
TRBJ2-7,14,TRBV19,CASTGTGGAYEQYF
TRBJ1-1,13,TRBV25-1,CASRISGNTEAFF
TRBJ1-5,16,TRBV19,CASSIGATGGGQPQHF
TRBJ2-3,15,TRBV10-2,CASSEVGGGTDTQYF
TRBJ2-3,16,TRBV5-1,CASSPLSPEATDTQYF
TRBJ2-4,15,TRBV10-3,CAISAVRDSTNIQYF
TRBJ2-2,17,TRBV11-2,CASSFLSLAGMAGELFF
TRBJ2-3,15,TRBV5-1,CASSLSLAGAGTQYF
TRBJ1-2,17,TRBV19,CASSTNGQGRSNYGYTF
TRBJ2-4,13,TRBV19,CASSIDSKNIQYF
TRBJ2-3,13,TRBV6-1,CASSEVRTDTQYF
TRBJ2-7,15,TRBV6-4,CASSDRTSDSYEQYF
TRBJ2-7,15,TRBV21-1,CASSKGGGGIYEQYF
TRBJ1-3,13,TRBV19,CASSVDSGNTIYF
TRBJ1-6,16,TRBV27,CASSLAQPIYNSPLHF
TRBJ2-7,14,TRBV19,CASSIGTEAYEQYF
TRBJ2-5,15,TRBV15,CATSRPLGGRETQYF
TRBJ1-2,16,TRBV13,CASSLAGEVFGYGYTF
TRBJ2-1,16,TRBV27,CASSLLAGSSYNEQFF
TRBJ2-2,15,TRBV5-1,CASRATGGATGELFF
TRBJ1-6,14,TRBV11-2,CASSSLDRVSPLHF
TRBJ1-2,15,TRBV27,CASRQTGISLNGYTF
TRBJ2-7,16,TRBV7-9,CASSFLTGQGFHEQYF
TRBJ2-1,13,TRBV2,CASLAGGHNEQFF
TRBJ1-2,15,TRBV5-6,CASSSDRGVGDGYTF
TRBJ2-7,12,TRBV30,CAWSVPGYEQYF
TRBJ2-3,14,TRBV5-1,CASSPSPTSDTQYF
TRBJ2-7,15,TRBV27,CASSSRLAGVYEQYF
TRBJ1-4,17,TRBV7-9,CASSGGSFTGFNEKLFF
TRBJ2-2,14,TRBV6-1,CATEDRGRTGELFF
TRBJ2-5,16,TRBV7-2,CASSTAGAGGQKTQYF
TRBJ2-1,16,TRBV5-5,CASTLRRTAYYNEQFF
TRBJ1-2,19,TRBV27,CASSFLDRTSHSDRYGYTF
TRBJ1-1,11,TRBV30,CACAGYTEAFF
TRBJ1-4,15,TRBV4-3,CASSRKGGIHGKLFF
TRBJ2-3,14,TRBV11-3,CASSLDTGGDTQYF
TRBJ2-7,13,TRBV29-1,CSVNRDRGYEQYF
TRBJ2-2,15,TRBV5-4,CASSSDRTNTGELFF
TRBJ1-5,15,TRBV9,CASSVGGLGNQPQHF
TRBJ1-1,15,TRBV10-1,CASSDGVGMNTEAFF